This TCR beta chain is drawn from a study of T-cell memory formation after mild COVID-19. Details on this clonotype: What it binds is unknown. One end of the junction fails to match germline, which may point to a read error.

Constant-segment primers and 5'RACE yielded cDNA libraries for TCR alpha and TCR beta, each carrying sample barcodes and UMIs. TCRdb reanalysed the 5' RACE reads using MiXCR and keeps one entry per CDR3 protein. The profile shows about 270,000 distinct CDR3 sequences, roughly a sixth of them singletons. The germline gives CDR1 MGHRA, CDR2 YSYEKL. The CDR3 totals 14 residues. Overall study results and limits: Some clones that responded turned up in pre-infection memory, which suggests that cross-reactive memory joined in.

The sequence was collected from a man aged 18 to 35 who had mild COVID-19 (a few samples of this study predate the infection). Cell type and time point are not known. The sample was PBMCs or a T cell subset sorted from them (not recorded which). This chain uses TRBV4-1 with TRBJ1-6; possibly TRBD1 for D (5 bases). The CDR3 DNA sequence: TGCGCCGGCAGCCCGAAGGCAGGGAATTCACCCCTCCACTTT. Translating gives CAGSPKAGNSPLHF.